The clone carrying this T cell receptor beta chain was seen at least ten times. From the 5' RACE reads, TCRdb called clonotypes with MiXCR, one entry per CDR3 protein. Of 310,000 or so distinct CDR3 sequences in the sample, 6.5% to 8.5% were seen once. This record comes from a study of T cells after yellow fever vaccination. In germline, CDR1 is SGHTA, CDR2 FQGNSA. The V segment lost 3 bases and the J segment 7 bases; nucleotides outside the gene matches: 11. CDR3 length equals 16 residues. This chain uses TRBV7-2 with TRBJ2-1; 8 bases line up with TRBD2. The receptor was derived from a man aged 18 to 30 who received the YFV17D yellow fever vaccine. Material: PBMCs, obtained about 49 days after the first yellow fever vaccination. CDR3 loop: CASSFETGGPWNEQFF. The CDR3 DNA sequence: TGTGCCAGCAGCTTCGAAACGGGGGGGCCTTGGAATGAGCAGTTCTTC.